The clone carrying this T cell receptor (beta chain) was counted at least ten times. Its target is unknown. With 7 bases clipped from V and 0 bases from J, the junction kept 16 bases outside the gene matches. This CDR3 has 18 residues. CDR1 is SEHNR, CDR2 FQNEAQ, per germline (reference sequence). The entry originates in a study of shared clonotypes between healthy human individuals. Study-wide points: Non-shared clonotypes showed lower generation probabilities than clonotypes common to all four donors. An anticipated effect of sequencing depth on clonotype sharing among donors was recognized.

The authors divided CD4+ cells into CD45RA+ naive and CD45RA-negative memory subsets. Profiling relied on immunoSEQ multiplex PCR, and the TCRdb table lists in-frame clones only, not all of them. The sample lists about 1.1 million clones; around 82% were seen once. The sample consisted of memory CD4+ T cells from PBMCs. Subset here: CD45RA-negative fraction. The receptor was isolated from a man aged 18 to 30 in good health. Some clones in this sample may be carry-over from other donors' samples. The chain combines TRBV7-9 with TRBJ2-5; the match to TRBD2 covers 8 bases. This chain's CDR3 is CASNKGTSGGVYQETQYF. Written as DNA, the CDR3 is TGTGCCAGCAACAAAGGCACTAGCGGAGGGGTCTACCAAGAGACCCAGTACTTC.